Below are 5 T cell receptor beta chains sequenced from a single sample in a study of T cell repertoires and Cas9 in healthy adults. TCRdb keeps only in-frame clones here, not all; method: immunoSEQ multiplex PCR. This sample has more than 20,000 clones; roughly 90% occur once, and the top ten carry 0.69%. Specimen: CD4+ effector T cells (CD127+, CD25-, CD137-, CD154-) from PBMCs; culture status not recorded. These receptors were taken from a human donor in good health.

This chain joins TRBV5-1 and TRBJ2-7, with 10 bases matching TRBD1. The J call may be incorrect, as the DNA end agrees better with TRBJ2-5. Germline V gene sequence: CDR1 SGHRS, CDR2 YFSETQ. The CDR3 consists of 15 residues. The CDR3 protein is CASSIGQGGQETQYF. In nucleotides, the CDR3 is TGCGCCAGCAGCATAGGACAGGGGGGCCAAGAGACCCAGTACTTC.

This clone appeared a single time. Other DNA sequences from this sample encode an identical CDR3 as well. V gene TRBV19 combines with J gene TRBJ2-1; TRBD1 matches at 9 bases. The CDR3 is 16 amino acids. Germline CDR1 LNHDA, CDR2 SQIVND (reference sequence). After removal of 7 bases from V and 5 bases from J, the junction contained 12 bases not matched to a gene. CDR3 region: CASIPPGGQGHNEQFF. CDR3 coding DNA: TGTGCCAGTATTCCCCCGGGGGGACAGGGCCACAATGAGCAGTTCTTC.

CDR3 nucleotides: TGTGCCAGCAGCCCATCCCTCAGCACAGATACGCAGTATTTT. Translating gives CASSPSLSTDTQYF. This chain joins TRBV7-8 and TRBJ2-3; no definite D call. The CDR3 has 14 residues. Trimming took off 5 bases at V and 0 bases at J, with 9 bases between the two ends. CDR1 is SGHVS and CDR2 is FQNEAQ in the germline V gene.

This sequence joins TRBV19 and TRBJ2-4; weak D call: TRBD2 (5 bases). Germline CDR1 reads LNHDA; CDR2 reads SQIVND (reference sequence). The germline V and J ends were trimmed by 6 bases and 8 bases, with 17 bases remaining between them. The CDR3 sequence is 14 residues long. The CDR3 region is CASSQSPSGDIQYF. The CDR3 DNA reads TGTGCCAGTAGCCAATCCCCCTCCGGGGACATTCAGTACTTC.

The V call is TRBV5-1, the J call TRBJ2-1; 7 nucleotides match TRBD2. In germline, CDR1 is SGHRS, CDR2 YFSETQ. V lost 4 bases to trimming and J lost 5 bases; unmatched junction nucleotides: 9. CDR3 length equals 15 residues. CDR3 sequence (DNA): TGCGCCAGCAGCCCGGCTCTAGCGGACAACAATGAGCAGTTCTTC. Amino acids: CASSPALADNNEQFF.